Presented here are 29 T cell receptor beta chains from one specimen sequenced in a study of metastatic and nonmetastatic thyroid tumors. TCRdb re-called the PCR reads through MiXCR. The sample includes over 10,000 clones, 26% of them seen just once. Treatment of any kind had been given to no patient before thyroid surgery. The material sequenced was tumor tissue. Every receptor here comes from a female donor with papillary thyroid cancer or a benign thyroid nodule (not recorded which). Some clones in this sample may be carry-over from other donors' samples.

This clone was observed a handful of times. In DNA, the CDR3 is TGTGCCAGCAGTTTCGGGATGGACCCAGAGACCCAGTACTTC. Its translation is CASSFGMDPETQYF. The V gene is TRBV6-5, the J gene TRBJ2-5, with D perhaps TRBD2 (5 bases). This CDR3 spans 14 amino acids. V lost 4 bases to trimming and J lost 4 bases, with 13 bases between them. Germline CDR1 and CDR2: MNHEY and SVGAGI.

The rearrangement links TRBV24-1 to TRBJ2-1, with 11 bases lining up with TRBD1. The CDR3 loop spans 14 amino acids. Germline V lookup: CDR1 KGHDR, CDR2 SFDVKD. The V and J ends lost 7 bases and 6 bases, in that order; junction bases with no gene match: 4. CDR3 protein: CATRGDRGVNEQFF. The CDR3 bases are TGTGCCACCAGAGGGGACAGGGGGGTCAATGAGCAGTTCTTC.

This clone was counted at least ten times. The V gene is TRBV7-8, the J gene TRBJ2-1; 7 nucleotides agree with TRBD1. The CDR3 sequence is 15 residues long. Germline V lookup: CDR1 SGHVS, CDR2 FQNEAQ. V was pared by 1 base and J by 3 bases, with 3 bases of the junction left unmatched. For the CDR3, the DNA is TGTGCCAGCAGCTTAGAAGGGGGCGACTACAATGAGCAGTTCTTC. Translation gives CASSLEGGDYNEQFF.

The chain joins TRBV28 to TRBJ2-7; D might be TRBD1 (5 bases). Trimming pared 6 bases from V and 3 bases from J, leaving 18 bases between. This CDR3 region has 15 residues. Per germline, CDR1 MDHEN and CDR2 SYDVKM. The CDR3 nucleotides read TGTGCCAGCAGAGGATCAGGGATAAAAGGCTACGAGCAGTACTTC. It codes for CASRGSGIKGYEQYF.

About this clone itself: The junction shows a germline mismatch at one end, possibly a read error. CDR3 sequence reads: CAAARFQGEADF. In DNA, the CDR3 is TGTGCCGCCGCGCGTTTCCAGGGGGAAGCGGACTTC. The rearrangement joins TRBV10-3 to TRBJ2-7; 7 bases align to TRBD1. CDR1 is ENHRY, CDR2 SYGVKD, per germline. The CDR3 covers 12 residues.

The chain combines TRBV20-1 with TRBJ2-4; the match to TRBD2 covers 10 bases. The J call may be in error: the DNA end matches TRBJ2-1 better. Germline V gives CDR1 DFQATT, CDR2 SNEGSKA (reference sequence). The CDR3 runs to 15 residues. As DNA, the CDR3 is TGCAGTGCTAGAGGGCCTAGCGGGAGCGGGAATGAGCAGTTCTTC. Protein sequence: CSARGPSGSGNEQFF.

In this sample, this clone is medium-sized. J is TRBJ1-6 and V is TRBV27, with D hard to call. This CDR3 region has 15 residues. Trimming pared 3 bases from V and 7 bases from J, leaving 13 bases between. CDR1 is MNHEY, CDR2 SMNVEV, per germline (reference sequence). CDR3 amino acids: CASSFIVPPNSPLHF. CDR3 bases: TGTGCCAGCAGTTTCATAGTTCCCCCCAATTCACCCCTCCACTTT.

This clone occurred many times. The genes are TRBV29-1 and TRBJ2-1, with 14 bases aligning to TRBD2. The CDR3 contains 14 residues. V lost 5 bases, J lost 10 bases, and 7 bases stayed unmatched. The germline V gene encodes CDR1 SQVTM and CDR2 ANQGSEA. The CDR3, as DNA: TGCAGCGTTCAGACTAGCGGGGGGGGAGGAGAGCAGTTCTTC. Residues: CSVQTSGGGGEQFF.

This clone was detected ten times or more. The chain couples TRBV20-1 to TRBJ2-5, with D hard to call. V shed 5 bases and J shed 0 bases, with 4 bases lying between them. The V gene's germline CDR1 is DFQATT and CDR2 SNEGSKA (reference sequence). CDR3 size: 11 residues. DNA of the CDR3: TGCAGTGCTCAAGACCAAGAGACCCAGTACTTC. This encodes CSAQDQETQYF.

A word on this clone: An end of the junction does not agree with germline; a read error may underlie this. This chain links TRBV19 with TRBJ1-2, with 7 bases identical to TRBD1. Per the germline V gene, CDR1 is LNHDA and CDR2 is SQIVND (reference sequence). The CDR3 spans 14 residues. The CDR3 DNA is TGCTCCAGGGGGAGGGGTTCCTTTTACTATGGCTACACCTTC. It codes for CSRGRGSFYYGYTF. Full variable domain (outside the CDR3, taken from reference TRBV19 and TRBJ1-2): DGGITQSPKYLFRKEGQNVTLSCEQNLNHDAMYWYRQDPGQGLRLIYYSQIVNDFQKGDIAEGYSVSREKKESFPLTVTSAQKNPTAFYLCSRGRGSFYYGYTFGSGTRLTVV.

This clone has more than one count but fewer than ten. This chain joins TRBV28 and TRBJ1-5; D may be TRBD1 (5 bases). This CDR3 spans 14 amino acids. Per germline, CDR1 MDHEN and CDR2 SYDVKM. V was cut by 7 bases and J by 3 bases, with 13 bases left in between. The CDR3 sequence is CASKTTVDNQPQHF. The CDR3 DNA sequence: TGTGCCAGCAAAACGACAGTAGACAATCAGCCCCAGCATTTT.

Regarding this clone: Given a much more abundant clone one base away, this may be a read error. This sequence joins TRBV5-1 and TRBJ1-1, with TRBD1 as a possible D gene (5 bases). The CDR3 is 13 amino acids. Germline lookup yields CDR1 SGHRS and CDR2 YFSETQ. CDR3 DNA: TGCGCCAGCAGCCCCGACAGCAACACTGAATCTTCCTTT. Translated, it gives CASSPDSNTESSF.

The chain joins TRBV5-1 to TRBJ2-7; TRBD2 aligns across 12 bases. V was clipped by 4 bases and J by 2 bases; unmatched bases: 4. This CDR3 contains 15 residues. CDR1 and CDR2 (germline): SGHRS, YFSETQ. The CDR3 DNA reads TGCGCCAGCAGCGTGACTAGCGGGGGAACCTACGAGCAGTACTTC. Translation: CASSVTSGGTYEQYF.

V and J are TRBV28 and TRBJ2-2, with 11 bases matching TRBD2. The CDR3 has 17 amino acids. Germline CDR1 MDHEN, CDR2 SYDVKM. The trim removed 5 bases at V and 4 bases at J, leaving 9 bases unmatched. CDR3 residues: CASSRLAGGSGTGELFF. CDR3 DNA: TGTGCCAGCAGTAGGCTAGCGGGGGGAAGTGGCACCGGGGAGCTGTTTTTT.

The V call is TRBV5-1, the J call TRBJ1-1, with D perhaps matching TRBD1 (5 bases). From germline, CDR1 is SGHRS and CDR2 YFSETQ. The CDR3 is 13 residues long. The germline V and J ends were trimmed by 4 bases and 5 bases, with 12 bases remaining between them. CDR3 sequence: CASSRWGSTEAFF. The CDR3 nucleotides read TGCGCCAGCAGCCGGTGGGGGAGTACTGAAGCTTTCTTT.

This chain connects TRBV27 to TRBJ1-5; D is ambiguous. The CDR3 loop spans 12 amino acids. V lost 6 bases and J lost 4, with 7 bases in between. Per germline, CDR1 MNHEY and CDR2 SMNVEV (reference sequence). The CDR3 sequence: CASRETNQPQHF. CDR3 DNA: TGTGCCAGCAGGGAGACAAATCAGCCCCAGCATTTT.

There are a few counts of this clone. The CDR3 DNA reads TGTGCCAGTACCCCCTGGGGGGGATCCCACGAGCAGTACTTC. Translating it yields CASTPWGGSHEQYF. The chain joins TRBV19 to TRBJ2-7, with 7 bases identical to TRBD2. This CDR3 region has 14 residues. CDR1 is LNHDA, CDR2 SQIVND, per germline (reference sequence). The trim removed 7 bases at V and 5 bases at J, leaving 11 bases unmatched.

This clone is labeled as medium-sized (0.01 to 0.1%). This chain joins TRBV27 and TRBJ2-1, with D possibly being TRBD2 (5 bases). V gave up 6 bases and J gave up 0 bases, with 12 bases separating them. CDR3 length: 15 amino acids. The germline V gene has CDR1 MNHEY and CDR2 SMNVEV (reference sequence). The CDR3 coding sequence is TGTGCCAGCAGAGAAGCGGTGTTCTCCTACAATGAGCAGTTCTTC. Amino acids: CASREAVFSYNEQFF.

In its sample, this clone was seen many times. The chain joins TRBV4-1 to TRBJ2-3; 7 bases agree with TRBD2. The trim removed 1 base at V and 4 bases at J, leaving 8 bases unmatched. Germline V gives CDR1 MGHRA, CDR2 YSYEKL. The CDR3 covers 16 residues. CDR3 sequence reads: CASSQVGRGGADTQYF. The DNA for the CDR3 is TGCGCCAGCAGCCAAGTAGGTCGTGGGGGGGCAGATACGCAGTATTTT.

The CDR3, as DNA: TGTGCCAGCAGACTGGGCTGGGATACGCAGTATTTT. As protein: CASRLGWDTQYF. V usage is TRBV3-1 and J usage is TRBJ2-3; D call uncertain. The CDR3 length is 12 residues. The germline gives CDR1 LGHDT, CDR2 YNNKEL (reference sequence). The V end was cut by 6 bases, the J end by 6 bases, with 10 bases between.

There are a few counts of this clone. V gene TRBV7-3 combines with J gene TRBJ2-3; D call uncertain. Trimming took off 2 bases at V and 6 bases at J, with 12 bases between the two ends. CDR3 size: 14 residues. Germline V CDR1 and CDR2: SGHTA, FQGTGA. CDR3 nucleotide sequence: TGTGCCAGCAGCTTATCGGGTTCCGAGGATACGCAGTATTTT. Amino acid sequence: CASSLSGSEDTQYF. The full variable domain, in which reference TRBV7-3 and TRBJ2-3 provide the parts outside the CDR3, is GAGVSQTPSNKVTEKGKYVELRCDPISGHTALYWYRQSLGQGPEFLIYFQGTGAADDSGLPNDRFFAVRPEGSVSTLKIQRTERGDSAVYLCASSLSGSEDTQYFGPGTRLTVL.

On this clone: A read error may produce the germline difference seen at one junction end. The V and J genes are TRBV20-1 and TRBJ2-1, with D possibly matching TRBD1 (6 bases). In germline, CDR1 is DFQATT, CDR2 SNEGSKA (reference sequence). The CDR3 has 14 residues. The CDR3 DNA reads TGCAGTGCTAGAAGGACAGTGAAGCCCAATGAGCATTTCTTC. Amino acids: CSARRTVKPNEHFF.

This sequence joins TRBV7-8 and TRBJ1-6, with 9 bases identical to TRBD1. V was pared by 3 bases and J by 10 bases, with 13 bases of the junction left unmatched. The CDR3 totals 17 residues. Germline V gene lookup returns CDR1 SGHVS and CDR2 FQNEAQ. The CDR3 nucleotides are TGTGCCAGCAGCTTCCATAAGGACAGGGGTCTACGATCACCCCTCCACTTT. Protein sequence: CASSFHKDRGLRSPLHF.

The V and J genes are TRBV5-1 and TRBJ2-5; D perhaps matches TRBD2 (6 bases). Germline V lookup: CDR1 SGHRS, CDR2 YFSETQ. V was shortened by 0 bases and J by 1 base, with 13 bases between the two germline ends. CDR3 size: 16 residues. CDR3 DNA: TGCGCCAGCAGCTTGGTACCGCCGGGACTCCAAGAGACCCAGTACTTC. Amino acid sequence: CASSLVPPGLQETQYF.

A few counts support this clone. No conserved phenylalanine or tryptophan ends this CDR3, so it is likely a read error. V is TRBV6-5 and J is TRBJ2-1, with D hard to call. This CDR3 region has 13 residues. V shed 2 bases and J shed 9 bases, with 11 bases lying between them. Germline-derived CDR1 and CDR2 are MNHEY and SVGAGI. CDR3: CASSYQGIGEQFL. The CDR3 nucleotides are TGTGCCAGCAGTTACCAAGGAATTGGTGAGCAGTTCCTA.

This clone has a handful of counts. J is TRBJ1-2 and V is TRBV28; D gene unclear. The ends were cut back, 10 bases at V and 2 bases at J, with 14 bases in the middle. This CDR3 has 13 amino acids. From germline, CDR1 is MDHEN and CDR2 SYDVKM. CDR3 in DNA: TGTGCCATCATTTCTGGCGCGAACTATGGCTACACCTTC. This gives the protein CAIISGANYGYTF.

This clone has ten or more counts. The rearrangement uses TRBV2 and TRBJ1-3, with 8 bases that match TRBD1. Trimming cost V 8 bases and J 0 bases; bases outside gene matches: 6. Germline V gives CDR1 SNHLY, CDR2 FYNNEI. CDR3 size: 15 residues. CDR3 loop: CASRDRPSSGNTIYF. DNA for the CDR3: TGTGCCAGCCGGGACAGGCCGAGCTCTGGAAACACCATATATTTT.

Concerning this clone itself: Being one base from a much bigger clone, this may be a read error. V usage is TRBV2 and J usage is TRBJ2-2, with TRBD1 as a possible D gene (7 bases). Germline CDR1 reads SNHLY; CDR2 reads FYNNEI. The CDR3 has 16 residues. V was trimmed by 6 bases and J by 0 bases, leaving 14 bases between them. Written as DNA, the CDR3 is TGTGCCAGCAGCCCCAGGGGGGTCGCGAACACCGGGGAGCTGTTTTTT. Protein product: CASSPRGVANTGELFF. Supplemented by reference TRBV2 and TRBJ2-2, the full variable domain reads EPEVTQTPSHQVTQMGQEVILRCVPISNHLYFYWYRQILGQKVEFLVSFYNNEISEKSEIFDDQFSVERPDGSNFTLKIRSTKLEDSAMYFCASSPRGVANTGELFFGEGSRLTVL.

This clone is medium-sized by share. The rearrangement joins TRBV27 to TRBJ2-7; D may be TRBD2 (5 bases). V dropped 4 bases and J dropped 0 bases, with 7 bases sitting between them. The CDR3 consists of 13 residues. CDR1 and CDR2 from the germline V gene are MNHEY and SMNVEV (reference sequence). This CDR3 reads CASSSDFSYEQYF. The CDR3 DNA reads as TGTGCCAGCAGTTCGGACTTCTCCTACGAGCAGTACTTC.